One and the same sample provided the 29 T cell receptor beta chains below, sequenced in a study of blood T cell repertoires in COVID-19. Profiled with immunoSEQ multiplex PCR; TCRdb holds only in-frame clones, not every one. Among about 20,000 clones listed, 89% were seen once. Sequencing input: peripheral blood. The source of these receptors is a human donor in a cohort sampled during active COVID-19.

The chain has TRBV4-1 and TRBJ1-1, with 7 bases matching TRBD1. V was clipped by 1 base and J by 0 bases; unmatched bases: 2. From germline, CDR1 is MGHRA and CDR2 YSYEKL. CDR3 size: 15 residues. CDR3: CASSQGQGLNTEAFF. CDR3 sequence (DNA): TGCGCCAGCAGCCAAGGACAGGGATTGAACACTGAAGCTTTCTTT.

The V gene is TRBV29-1, the J gene TRBJ2-7; D unclear. V was trimmed by 4 bases and J by 0 bases, leaving 7 bases between them. This CDR3 contains 12 residues. Germline V gives CDR1 SQVTM, CDR2 ANQGSEA. The CDR3 loop is CSVAGFSYEQYF. The CDR3 DNA reads TGCAGCGTTGCAGGTTTCTCCTACGAGCAGTACTTC.

The chain uses TRBV28 and TRBJ2-7; perhaps TRBD1 as D (6 bases). Trimming removed 4 bases from V and 0 bases from J, with 10 bases in between. The CDR3 loop spans 14 amino acids. Looked up from germline, CDR1 is MDHEN and CDR2 is SYDVKM. CDR3 amino acids: CASSYTGNSYEQYF. CDR3 coding DNA: TGTGCCAGCAGTTATACAGGGAACTCCTACGAGCAGTACTTC. Together with reference TRBV28 and TRBJ2-7, the CDR3 gives the full variable domain: DVKVTQSSRYLVKRTGEKVFLECVQDMDHENMFWYRQDPGLGLRLIYFSYDVKMKEKGDIPEGYSVSREKKERFSLILESASTNQTSMYLCASSYTGNSYEQYFGPGTRLTVT.

This clone was picked up a small number of times. The chain links TRBV29-1 to TRBJ2-7; D may be TRBD2 (6 bases). The germline V gene has CDR1 SQVTM and CDR2 ANQGSEA. The CDR3 runs 12 residues. V shed 6 bases and J shed 3 bases, with 12 bases lying between them. CDR3 nucleotides: TGCAGCGTGGACCTCGGGGGCTACGAGCAGTACTTC. This translates into CSVDLGGYEQYF.

CDR3 loop: CASSSGQGNVLTF. DNA of the CDR3: TGTGCCAGCAGCTCGGGACAGGGGAACGTCCTGACTTTC. The chain combines TRBV6-5 with TRBJ2-6; 10 bases line up with TRBD1. The CDR3 is 13 amino acids. Germline-derived CDR1 and CDR2 are MNHEY and SVGAGI. The junction had 3 bases not matched to a gene; V was cut back by 6 bases and J by 10 bases.

The chain uses TRBV12-3 or TRBV12-4 and TRBJ2-1; 9 bases are shared with TRBD2. V lost 4 bases to trimming and J lost 13 bases; unmatched junction nucleotides: 5. The CDR3 extends over 12 amino acids. The CDR3 protein is CASSSIAGVQFF. In DNA, the CDR3 is TGTGCCAGCAGTTCCATAGCGGGAGTTCAGTTCTTC.

The CDR3 is CSVGAGPGSYNEQFF. The CDR3 DNA reads TGCAGCGTTGGGGCGGGACCAGGCTCCTACAATGAGCAGTTCTTC. The chain links TRBV29-1 to TRBJ2-1; perhaps TRBD2 as D (6 bases). CDR3 length equals 15 residues. Germline V gene sequence: CDR1 SQVTM, CDR2 ANQGSEA. V shed 4 bases and J shed 0 bases, with 13 bases lying between them.

This rearrangement joins TRBV30 to TRBJ2-3; TRBD2 matches at 7 bases. With V trimmed by 0 bases and J by 4 bases, 4 bases remained unmatched. Germline values: CDR1 GTSNPN, CDR2 SVGIG (reference sequence). CDR3 size: 14 residues. CDR3 sequence reads: CAWSVQAGADTQYF. The CDR3 region has the DNA TGTGCCTGGAGTGTACAGGCGGGAGCAGATACGCAGTATTTT.

The gene calls are TRBV11-2 and TRBJ2-1, with 10 positions matching TRBD1. J lost 9 bases, V lost 3 bases, and 8 bases had no gene match. The CDR3 spans 15 residues. Germline V lookup: CDR1 SGHAT, CDR2 FQNNGV. The CDR3 nucleotides read TGTGCCAGCAGCTTCCGGGACAGGGGAATGGGTGAGCAGTTCTTC. Residues: CASSFRDRGMGEQFF.

The chain combines TRBV7-9 with TRBJ2-1; TRBD1 is a possible D gene (5 bases). Per the germline V gene, CDR1 is SEHNR and CDR2 is FQNEAQ (reference sequence). CDR3 length: 14 residues. V was trimmed by 4 bases and J by 5 bases, leaving 12 bases between them. The CDR3 spells CASSSPQGNNEQFF. CDR3 in DNA: TGTGCCAGCAGCTCCCCCCAGGGTAACAATGAGCAGTTCTTC. Full variable domain (outside the CDR3, taken from reference TRBV7-9 and TRBJ2-1): DTGVSQNPRHKITKRGQNVTFRCDPISEHNRLYWYRQTLGQGPEFLTYFQNEAQLEKSRLLSDRFSAERPKGSFSTLEIQRTEQGDSAMYLCASSSPQGNNEQFFGPGTRLTVL.

The gene calls are TRBV2 and TRBJ1-6; maybe TRBD1 (5 bases). V was pared by 6 bases and J by 5 bases, with 11 bases between. Germline CDR1 and CDR2: SNHLY and FYNNEI. CDR3 length: 14 amino acids. CDR3 sequence reads: CASRYRSDNSPLHF. CDR3 coding DNA: TGTGCCAGCAGGTACAGGAGCGATAATTCACCCCTCCACTTT.

This chain uses TRBV28 with TRBJ1-4; a weak D match, TRBD1 (5 bases). V lost 5 bases, J lost 4 bases, and 17 bases lay in between. The germline V gene has CDR1 MDHEN and CDR2 SYDVKM. The CDR3 has 16 residues. This CDR3 reads CASSPHGGLFNEKLFF. In nucleotides, the CDR3 is TGTGCCAGCAGTCCCCACGGGGGACTGTTTAATGAAAAACTGTTTTTT.

The V gene is TRBV20-1, the J gene TRBJ1-1; D ambiguous. V was pared by 3 bases and J by 1 base, with 15 bases between. Germline V CDR1 and CDR2: DFQATT, SNEGSKA (reference sequence). CDR3 length: 15 residues. DNA for the CDR3: TGCAGTGCTAGTTTGGCTCCGACAAAGAACACTGAAGCTTTCTTT. Amino acids: CSASLAPTKNTEAFF.

The chain uses TRBV30 and TRBJ1-3; 7 positions agree with TRBD1. The CDR3 has 14 residues. With V trimmed by 3 bases and J by 4 bases, 6 bases remained unmatched. Germline V gene data show CDR1 as GTSNPN and CDR2 as SVGIG (reference sequence). The CDR3 here is CAWSLTGPGNTIYF. The CDR3 nucleotides read TGTGCCTGGAGCCTGACAGGGCCGGGAAACACCATATATTTT.

The CDR3 loop reads CASSLARNEQFF. CDR3 bases: TGTGCCAGCAGCCTAGCGAGGAATGAGCAGTTCTTC. The V gene is TRBV12-3 or TRBV12-4, the J gene TRBJ2-1; TRBD2 might be the D (6 bases). The CDR3 loop spans 12 amino acids. The V end lost 6 bases, the J end lost 7 bases, and 10 bases lay between the germline ends.

This clone was picked up a small number of times. The rearrangement links TRBV6-6 to TRBJ2-7; tentatively, D is TRBD2 (6 bases). CDR3 length: 15 residues. Germline V CDR1 and CDR2: MNHNY, SVGAGI (reference sequence). V lost 6 bases to trimming and J lost 4 bases, with 19 bases between them. CDR3 in amino acids: CASSPSTSWQYEQYF. CDR3 nucleotide sequence: TGTGCCAGCAGCCCCTCTACTAGCTGGCAATACGAGCAGTACTTC.

On this clone itself: Additional DNA sequences in this sample encode the identical CDR3. The chain recombines TRBV18 with TRBJ2-3; D is possibly TRBD2 (5 bases). Trimming pared 3 bases from V and 3 bases from J, leaving 10 bases between. The length of the CDR3 is 14 residues. CDR1 and CDR2 from the germline V gene are KGHSH and LQKENI. CDR3 region: CASSPVRETDTQYF. CDR3 nucleotide sequence: TGTGCCAGCTCACCGGTAAGGGAGACAGATACGCAGTATTTT.

The CDR3 is CASSLSIPYEQYF. In nucleotides, the CDR3 is TGTGCCAGCAGTTTATCCATTCCCTACGAGCAGTACTTC. This chain links TRBV28 with TRBJ2-7, with no clear D. V lost 1 base and J 2 bases, leaving 6 bases between the germline ends. This CDR3 is built from 13 residues. The germline gives CDR1 MDHEN, CDR2 SYDVKM.

The rearrangement uses TRBV9 and TRBJ2-1, with TRBD2 identical over 8 bases. From germline, CDR1 is SGDLS and CDR2 YYNGEE. CDR3 length: 17 residues. With V trimmed by 4 bases and J by 0 bases, 9 bases remained unmatched. As DNA, the CDR3 is TGTGCCAGCAGCCCCCGACTAGCGCCTAGCTCCTACAATGAGCAGTTCTTC. As protein: CASSPRLAPSSYNEQFF. Drawing the rest from reference TRBV9 and TRBJ2-1, the complete variable domain is DSGVTQTPKHLITATGQRVTLRCSPRSGDLSVYWYQQSLDQGLQFLIQYYNGEERAKGNILERFSAQQFPDLHSELNLSSLELGDSALYFCASSPRLAPSSYNEQFFGPGTRLTVL.

The genes are TRBV6-5 and TRBJ1-1, with 9 positions matching TRBD1. The germline gives CDR1 MNHEY, CDR2 SVGAGI. The CDR3 extends over 15 amino acids. J lost 6 bases, V lost 4 bases, and 9 bases had no gene match. For the CDR3, the DNA is TGTGCCAGCAGTTTCTCCGGACAGGGGTTCGCTGAAGCTTTCTTT. Its protein is CASSFSGQGFAEAFF.

J is TRBJ2-1 and V is TRBV7-9; 9 bases align to TRBD2. The CDR3 length is 17 residues. V shed 1 base, J shed 10 bases, and the junction held 14 bases outside the gene matches. The germline V gene has CDR1 SEHNR and CDR2 FQNEAQ (reference sequence). The CDR3 spells CASSLESAGGYGDEQFF. CDR3 bases: TGTGCCAGCAGCTTAGAATCGGCGGGAGGGTACGGGGACGAGCAGTTCTTC.

V and J are TRBV5-5 and TRBJ1-6; no clear D. The CDR3 length is 15 residues. Germline lookup yields CDR1 SGHKS and CDR2 YYEKEE (reference sequence). Deletions cut 0 bases from V and 4 bases from J, with 8 bases between. The CDR3 region is CASSLGTVYNSPLHF. The CDR3 bases are TGTGCCAGCAGCTTGGGAACGGTATATAATTCACCCCTCCACTTT.

This clone was counted a few times. V gene TRBV19 combines with J gene TRBJ2-7; 9 bases are shared with TRBD2. The CDR3 sequence is 15 residues long. The junction had 7 bases not matched to a gene; V was cut back by 4 bases and J by 3 bases. Germline CDR1 reads LNHDA; CDR2 reads SQIVND (reference sequence). CDR3 bases: TGTGCCAGTAGTACAACATTAGCGGGAGTCTACGAGCAGTACTTC. This sequence encodes CASSTTLAGVYEQYF.

This clone was found once. This chain joins TRBV12-5 and TRBJ2-6; D not certain. V was clipped by 6 bases and J by 2 bases, with 8 bases between them. CDR3 length: 14 amino acids. From germline, CDR1 is LGHNT and CDR2 FRNRAP. The CDR3 nucleotides read TGTGCTAGTGGCCCGGGTCCTGGGGCCAACGTCCTGACTTTC. It encodes CASGPGPGANVLTF. The full variable domain, rest sourced from reference TRBV12-5 and TRBJ2-6, is DARVTQTPRHKVTEMGQEVTMRCQPILGHNTVFWYRQTMMQGLELLAYFRNRAPLDDSGMPKDRFSAEMPDATLATLKIQPSEPRDSAVYFCASGPGPGANVLTFGAGSRLTVL.

V gene TRBV2 combines with J gene TRBJ1-6; the match to TRBD1 covers 9 bases. The germline V gene encodes CDR1 SNHLY and CDR2 FYNNEI. The CDR3 is 16 residues long. With 1 base clipped from V and 9 bases from J, the junction kept 7 bases outside the gene matches. This chain's CDR3 is CASSEGDRVMGSPLHF. In DNA form, the CDR3 reads TGTGCCAGCAGTGAAGGGGACAGGGTGATGGGTTCACCCCTCCACTTT.

The chain is built from TRBV4-1 and TRBJ2-1, with unresolved D. V was cut by 0 bases and J by 2 bases, with 5 bases left in between. This CDR3 has 14 residues. Germline CDR1 is MGHRA and CDR2 is YSYEKL. The CDR3 DNA reads as TGCGCCAGCAGCCAAGACAGGACCTACAATGAGCAGTTCTTC. It codes for CASSQDRTYNEQFF.

The V call is TRBV29-1, the J call TRBJ2-7; 10 bases match TRBD1. The CDR3 extends over 15 amino acids. Trimming took 1 base from V and 7 from J; bases not matched to a gene: 10. Germline V gene lookup returns CDR1 SQVTM and CDR2 ANQGSEA. CDR3 amino acids: CSVEVWTGGTGEQYF. The CDR3 nucleotides are TGCAGCGTTGAAGTGTGGACAGGGGGGACGGGGGAGCAGTACTTC.

The J gene is TRBJ2-7, the V gene TRBV11-2; the D gene is possibly TRBD1 (5 bases). The V end was cut by 5 bases, the J end by 7 bases, with 18 bases between. From germline, CDR1 is SGHAT and CDR2 FQNNGV. The CDR3 extends over 14 amino acids. Written as DNA, the CDR3 is TGTGCCAGCAGCCTCCAGGGCCCAACCTGGGAGCAGTACTTC. Translated: CASSLQGPTWEQYF.

The chain carries TRBV20-1 and TRBJ2-3, with D possibly matching TRBD2 (6 bases). The CDR3 contains 14 residues. In germline, CDR1 is DFQATT, CDR2 SNEGSKA (reference sequence). The ends were cut back, 3 bases at V and 1 base at J, with 11 bases in the middle. For the CDR3, the DNA is TGCAGTGCTAGTTGGAGGAGGGGCACAGATACGCAGTATTTT. Its protein product is CSASWRRGTDTQYF.